Presented here are 27 T cell receptor beta chains from one specimen sequenced in a study of preoperative IRX-2 immunotherapy in early breast cancer. Treatment noted: preoperative locoregional IRX-2 cytokine immunotherapy. Assay used: immunoSEQ multiplex PCR; TCRdb lists only in-frame clones, some missing. The table lists 30,000 to 35,000 clones, roughly 87% of them singletons. This specimen consisted of lymph node tissue, obtained from a patient treated with IRX-2 immunotherapy. The receptors derive from a human donor with breast cancer.

This chain joins TRBV29-1 and TRBJ2-7; 11 nucleotides agree with TRBD2. The CDR3 has 14 residues. Germline CDR1 is SQVTM and CDR2 is ANQGSEA. J gave up 5 bases and V 4 bases, and 7 bases lay outside the gene matches. This CDR3 reads CSVGILAGAHEQYF. The CDR3 bases are TGCAGCGTTGGTATACTAGCGGGAGCCCACGAGCAGTACTTC.

V is TRBV14 and J is TRBJ1-4; 7 bases line up with TRBD1. V lost 3 bases and J lost 4; bases outside the gene matches: 11. CDR1 and CDR2 from the germline V gene are SGHDN and FVKESK. CDR3 length equals 17 residues. CDR3 amino acids: CASSQLPTGVFNEKLFF. The CDR3 nucleotides are TGTGCCAGCAGCCAGTTACCCACAGGGGTTTTTAATGAAAAACTGTTTTTT.

The V call is TRBV10-2, the J call TRBJ2-6; 9 bases map to TRBD2. Germline V gene lookup returns CDR1 WSHSY and CDR2 SAAADI. V gave up 6 bases and J gave up 1 base; unmatched junction bases: 10. The CDR3 covers 18 residues. Here the CDR3 reads CASRSSLAGSSGANVLTF. The CDR3, as DNA: TGCGCCAGCAGGAGTTCACTAGCGGGCAGTTCTGGGGCCAACGTCCTGACTTTC.

With regard to this clone: One junction end disagrees with the germline gene, perhaps due to a read error. Some base is unread or ambiguous, which is why its residue reads as X. V is TRBV18 and J is TRBJ1-1, with D possibly matching TRBD1 (5 bases). Per germline, CDR1 KGHSH and CDR2 LQKENI. The CDR3 is made up of 16 amino acids. The DNA for the CDR3 is TGTGCCAGCTCACCATATGGGGGGTTACGTGAGACTGAARCTTTCTTT. It yields the protein CASSPYGGLRETEXFF.

V usage is TRBV15 and J usage is TRBJ1-3; 7 bases agree with TRBD1. This CDR3 is built from 15 residues. V lost 2 bases and J lost 6; bases outside the gene matches: 7. Germline CDR1 and CDR2: LNHNV and YYDKDF (reference sequence). The CDR3 spells CATSRLRTGKNTIYF. The CDR3 region has the DNA TGTGCCACCAGCAGATTGAGGACAGGCAAAAACACCATATATTTT. The whole variable domain, remainder taken from reference TRBV15 and TRBJ1-3, is DAMVIQNPRYQVTQFGKPVTLSCSQTLNHNVMYWYQQKSSQAPKLLFHYYDKDFNNEADTPDNFQSRRPNTSFCFLDIRSPGLGDTAMYLCATSRLRTGKNTIYFGEGSWLTVV.

The chain combines TRBV11-3 with TRBJ1-4; the D gene is possibly TRBD1 (6 bases). Trimming shortened V by 5 bases and J by 1 base, and 14 bases separated the two germline ends. Germline values: CDR1 SGHNT, CDR2 YENEEA. The CDR3 loop spans 16 amino acids. CDR3: CASSRFRGLTNEKLFF. CDR3 in DNA: TGTGCCAGCAGCCGTTTTAGGGGGTTAACTAATGAAAAACTGTTTTTT.

V gene TRBV19 combines with J gene TRBJ1-1; weak D call: TRBD1 (5 bases). This CDR3 region has 14 residues. From germline, CDR1 is LNHDA and CDR2 SQIVND (reference sequence). V was trimmed by 3 bases and J by 1 base, leaving 9 bases between them. DNA of the CDR3: TGTGCCAGTAGTATTTTGCAGGGGAACACTGAAGCTTTCTTT. Translated: CASSILQGNTEAFF.

J is TRBJ1-2 and V is TRBV19; no clear D gene. V was pared by 7 bases and J by 3 bases, with 12 bases between. CDR1 and CDR2 from the germline V gene are LNHDA and SQIVND (reference sequence). The CDR3 is 13 residues long. The CDR3 region is CASTSIRHYGYTF. CDR3 coding DNA: TGTGCCAGTACCTCCATCAGGCACTATGGCTACACCTTC.

The chain joins TRBV28 to TRBJ2-7; 13 nucleotides align to TRBD2. CDR3 length: 15 residues. J gave up 5 bases and V 7 bases, and 8 bases lay outside the gene matches. CDR1 is MDHEN and CDR2 is SYDVKM in the germline V gene. The CDR3: CASTRLAGGLNEQYF. The CDR3 coding sequence is TGTGCCAGCACCCGACTAGCGGGGGGCCTTAACGAGCAGTACTTC.

The chain carries TRBV18 and TRBJ2-3; 11 bases fit TRBD2. Germline lookup yields CDR1 KGHSH and CDR2 LQKENI. V shed 6 bases and J 3 bases; nucleotides not matched to a gene: 2. The CDR3 has 14 residues. The CDR3 DNA reads as TGTGCCAGCTCGCGGACTAGCGGGACAGATACGCAGTATTTT. It specifies CASSRTSGTDTQYF.

The V and J genes are TRBV19 and TRBJ1-1; D is unclear. CDR1 and CDR2 from the germline V gene are LNHDA and SQIVND (reference sequence). The CDR3 totals 13 residues. V dropped 1 base and J dropped 1 base, with 4 bases sitting between them. DNA of the CDR3: TGTGCCAGTAGTATAGCGGAGAACACTGAAGCTTTCTTT. This encodes CASSIAENTEAFF. The whole variable domain, remainder taken from reference TRBV19 and TRBJ1-1, is DGGITQSPKYLFRKEGQNVTLSCEQNLNHDAMYWYRQDPGQGLRLIYYSQIVNDFQKGDIAEGYSVSREKKESFPLTVTSAQKNPTAFYLCASSIAENTEAFFGQGTRLTVV.

The CDR3: CATSRGSENIQYF. CDR3 DNA: TGTGCTACTTCGCGTGGGTCGGAAAACATTCAGTACTTC. The chain recombines TRBV6-8 with TRBJ2-4; no firm D call. The CDR3 covers 13 residues. CDR1 is MNHGY, CDR2 SAAAGT, per germline.

On this clone: At one end, the junction sequence differs from germline, possibly due to a read error. V is TRBV6-8 and J is TRBJ1-2; no clear D. Germline values: CDR1 MNHGY, CDR2 SAAAGT. The CDR3 runs 12 residues. CDR3 region: CAISTFLNGYTF. The CDR3 bases are TGTGCCATCAGTACCTTCTTGAATGGCTACACCTTC.

V is TRBV18 and J is TRBJ1-6, with unresolved D. Trimming pared 3 bases from V and 7 bases from J, leaving 10 bases between. The germline V gene has CDR1 KGHSH and CDR2 LQKENI. The CDR3 loop spans 14 amino acids. CDR3 protein: CASSPGNLNSPLHF. As DNA, the CDR3 is TGTGCCAGCTCACCGGGAAATCTAAATTCACCCCTCCACTTT.

The V and J genes are TRBV28 and TRBJ2-6, with 10 bases fitting TRBD1. The CDR3 runs 15 residues. V trimming: 11 bases; J trimming: 2 bases; junction bases outside the gene matches: 6. The germline V gene has CDR1 MDHEN and CDR2 SYDVKM. This CDR3 reads CASGTGATGANVLTF. CDR3 DNA: TGTGCCTCCGGGACAGGGGCCACTGGGGCCAACGTCCTGACTTTC.

V usage is TRBV27 and J usage is TRBJ2-1; 8 nucleotides match TRBD2. J gave up 7 bases and V 0 bases, and 5 bases lay outside the gene matches. The CDR3 has 15 residues. Germline loops: CDR1 MNHEY, CDR2 SMNVEV (reference sequence). The CDR3 DNA sequence: TGTGCCAGCAGTTTATCTATTAGCGGGACTAATGAGCAGTTCTTC. Translation gives CASSLSISGTNEQFF.

V gene TRBV19 combines with J gene TRBJ2-2, with D unclear. Germline CDR1 and CDR2: LNHDA and SQIVND (reference sequence). V was cut by 7 bases and J by 4 bases, with 16 bases left in between. The CDR3 is made up of 15 amino acids. CDR3 sequence: CASTKNWESTGELFF. In nucleotides, the CDR3 is TGTGCCAGTACCAAAAATTGGGAATCCACCGGGGAGCTGTTTTTT.

V gene TRBV18 combines with J gene TRBJ2-4; maybe TRBD2 (6 bases). The length of the CDR3 is 14 residues. The germline V gene encodes CDR1 KGHSH and CDR2 LQKENI. The ends were cut back, 6 bases at V and 4 bases at J, with 13 bases in the middle. This CDR3 reads CASSPEGLKNIQYF. In nucleotides, the CDR3 is TGTGCCAGCTCGCCGGAGGGGCTTAAAAACATTCAGTACTTC.

This clone has more than one count but fewer than ten. The chain links TRBV6-8 to TRBJ2-1, with D uncertain. Trimming left V 1 base short and J 0 bases short, with 7 bases between. Per germline, CDR1 MNHGY and CDR2 SAAAGT. The CDR3 sequence is 15 residues long. CDR3 in amino acids: CASSYWRSSYNEQFF. The CDR3 DNA follows: TGTGCCAGCAGTTACTGGAGAAGCTCCTACAATGAGCAGTTCTTC.

The chain joins TRBV28 to TRBJ2-5, with TRBD1 identical over 7 bases. J lost 3 bases, V lost 2 bases, and 9 bases had no gene match. From germline, CDR1 is MDHEN and CDR2 SYDVKM. This CDR3 is 16 amino acids long. CDR3 sequence: CASSLAPRDSKETQYF. The CDR3, as DNA: TGTGCCAGCAGTTTAGCCCCCCGGGACAGCAAAGAGACCCAGTACTTC.

This chain links TRBV28 with TRBJ1-2; D remains ambiguous. V dropped 6 bases and J dropped 8 bases, with 22 bases sitting between them. Germline-derived CDR1 and CDR2 are MDHEN and SYDVKM. This CDR3 contains 15 residues. CDR3 bases: TGTGCCAGCAGCTGGATGACTGAGGATAGGGTAGGCTACACCTTC. Translated: CASSWMTEDRVGYTF.

The chain's CDR3 is CAISESPIKKDEQYF. For the CDR3, the DNA is TGTGCCATCAGTGAGTCGCCTATCAAAAAGGACGAGCAGTACTTC. The J gene is TRBJ2-7, the V gene TRBV10-3; D not certain. The V gene's germline CDR1 is ENHRY and CDR2 SYGVKD. CDR3 size: 15 residues. Trimming cost V 0 bases and J 5 bases, with 14 bases left between them.

In its sample, this clone was seen once. The chain couples TRBV19 to TRBJ2-7; TRBD1 aligns across 7 bases. V was clipped by 5 bases and J by 2 bases; unmatched bases: 9. Germline CDR1 reads LNHDA; CDR2 reads SQIVND (reference sequence). There are 15 residues in the CDR3. The CDR3 sequence: CASSLHRGSTYEQYF. The CDR3 DNA reads TGTGCCAGTAGTTTACACAGGGGTAGCACCTACGAGCAGTACTTC.

The chain is built from TRBV18 and TRBJ1-1; 8 bases match TRBD1. This CDR3 is built from 13 residues. Germline V lookup: CDR1 KGHSH, CDR2 LQKENI. V dropped 6 bases and J dropped 8; count of bases not matched to a gene: 8. The CDR3 sequence: CASSLGQGLEAFF. In DNA, the CDR3 is TGTGCCAGCTCCCTCGGACAGGGACTAGAAGCTTTCTTT.

The genes are TRBV5-1 and TRBJ1-2; tentative D call: TRBD1 (6 bases). Germline CDR1 reads SGHRS; CDR2 reads YFSETQ. The V end was cut by 5 bases, the J end by 2 bases, with 13 bases between. The CDR3 is 14 amino acids. The CDR3 spells CASSPRGGNYGYTF. Here the CDR3 DNA reads TGCGCCAGCAGTCCCCGAGGGGGGAACTATGGCTACACCTTC. The full variable domain, its missing parts supplied by reference TRBV5-1 and TRBJ1-2, is KAGVTQTPRYLIKTRGQQVTLSCSPISGHRSVSWYQQTPGQGLQFLFEYFSETQRNKGNFPGRFSGRQFSNSRSEMNVSTLELGDSALYLCASSPRGGNYGYTFGSGTRLTVV.

The genes are TRBV10-2 and TRBJ2-2; D is unclear. CDR1 WSHSY and CDR2 SAAADI come from the germline V gene. The CDR3 consists of 17 residues. V was pared by 9 bases and J by 2 bases, with 22 bases between. The CDR3, as DNA: TGCGCCAGTTCCGATCCGAAACGGAACAACAACACCGGGGAGCTGTTTTTT. Amino acid sequence: CASSDPKRNNNTGELFF.

The chain is built from TRBV19 and TRBJ2-3, with TRBD1 identical over 9 bases. Germline V gene data show CDR1 as LNHDA and CDR2 as SQIVND (reference sequence). V lost 9 bases to trimming and J lost 4 bases; unmatched junction nucleotides: 14. This CDR3 spans 16 amino acids. The CDR3 spells CASNPSGTGWADTQYF. The CDR3, as DNA: TGTGCCAGCAACCCCTCCGGGACAGGGTGGGCAGATACGCAGTATTTT. The complete variable domain, with remaining parts taken from reference TRBV19 and TRBJ2-3, reads DGGITQSPKYLFRKEGQNVTLSCEQNLNHDAMYWYRQDPGQGLRLIYYSQIVNDFQKGDIAEGYSVSREKKESFPLTVTSAQKNPTAFYLCASNPSGTGWADTQYFGPGTRLTVL.